The 26 T cell receptor beta chains reported below all come from one sample, sequenced in a study of CXCR3-negative and CXCR3-positive naive CD8 T cells. The method, 5' RACE with UMI labels, was used to prepare the TRB cDNA libraries. TCRdb reprocessed the 5' RACE reads and stores each CDR3 protein as one record, lacking DNA. Its clone listing holds approximately 62,000 distinct CDR3 sequences. The sequencing sample was made of naive CXCR3- CD8+ T cells from blood. Indicated subset: CD45RO-CCR7+CD27+CD95- naive CD8+ T cells lacking CXCR3 (TNR3-). These receptors all stem from a human donor in good health. Some clones in this sample may be carry-over from other donors' samples.

The chain uses TRBV29-1 and TRBJ2-2; TCRdb names TRBD2, which stays unverified in the absence of DNA. The CDR3 length is 14 residues. Germline V gives CDR1 SQVTM, CDR2 ANQGSEA. This CDR3 reads CSVETSGKTGELFF.

This chain links TRBV7-3 with TRBJ2-7. CDR1 SGHTA and CDR2 FQGTGA come from the germline V gene. CDR3 length: 13 residues. The CDR3 region is CASSLKSSYEQYF.

This chain uses TRBV29-1 with TRBJ2-7; TCRdb reports TRBD1, a call that lacks DNA to check it against. The CDR3 consists of 12 residues. The germline V gene encodes CDR1 SQVTM and CDR2 ANQGSEA. CDR3 sequence reads: CSIRTGVYEQYF.

The rearrangement joins TRBV19 to TRBJ1-1; TCRdb proposes TRBD1, but this gene call is untestable without DNA. The CDR3 is 14 residues long. Germline lookup yields CDR1 LNHDA and CDR2 SQIVND (reference sequence). The CDR3 sequence is CASSEGQGFAEAFF.

According to its frequency, this clonotype is medium-sized (0.01 to 0.1%). This chain uses TRBV11-3 with TRBJ2-7. The germline gives CDR1 SGHNT, CDR2 YENEEA. CDR3 length equals 13 residues. The CDR3 loop is CASSRQATYEQYF.

CDR3: CASSYSTSSDIQYF. This sequence joins TRBV6-2 or TRBV6-3 and TRBJ2-4. Germline V lookup: CDR1 MNHEY, CDR2 SVGEGT. This CDR3 has 14 amino acids.

The chain couples TRBV6-6 to TRBJ2-7; the D call of TRBD2 rests on TCRdb alone, since no DNA is present to check it. The germline gives CDR1 MNHNY, CDR2 SVGAGI (reference sequence). The CDR3 spans 14 residues. CDR3 residues: CASILGGGSYEQYF.

The rearrangement links TRBV27 to TRBJ1-2; TCRdb lists TRBD1, though no DNA is available to test this call. CDR3 length: 14 amino acids. The germline CDR1 and CDR2 sequences are MNHEY and SMNVEV (reference sequence). CDR3 amino acids: CASSPSPGIYGYTF.

The V gene is TRBV29-1, the J gene TRBJ1-2. The CDR3 loop spans 11 amino acids. The germline gives CDR1 SQVTM, CDR2 ANQGSEA. CDR3 loop: CSVSMASGYTF.

V is TRBV7-2 and J is TRBJ1-1; TCRdb designates TRBD1, a call that cannot be tested without DNA. The CDR3 extends over 15 amino acids. Germline-derived CDR1 and CDR2 are SGHTA and FQGNSA. This chain's CDR3 is CASSSDALGSTEAFF. Full variable domain (missing parts from reference TRBV7-2 and TRBJ1-1): GAGVSQSPSNKVTEKGKDVELRCDPISGHTALYWYRQSLGQGLEFLIYFQGNSAPDKSGLPSDRFSAERTGGSVSTLTIQRTQQEDSAVYLCASSSDALGSTEAFFGQGTRLTVV.

The rearrangement uses TRBV5-6 and TRBJ2-1. Germline V gene lookup returns CDR1 SGHDT and CDR2 YYEEEE. The CDR3 consists of 15 residues. The CDR3 region is CASSFSSDLAGEQFF.

The chain joins TRBV20-1 to TRBJ2-1; checking the TCRdb D call of TRBD2 is not possible without DNA. This CDR3 is built from 15 residues. CDR1 is DFQATT, CDR2 SNEGSKA, per germline (reference sequence). The CDR3 reads CSASSSGLGGTEQFF.

The J gene is TRBJ1-1, the V gene TRBV20-1; lacking DNA, the TRBD1 call made by TCRdb goes unchecked. This CDR3 contains 15 residues. The germline V gene encodes CDR1 DFQATT and CDR2 SNEGSKA (reference sequence). The CDR3 is CSARDPGGMNTEAFF.

The chain employs TRBV28 and TRBJ2-3; the TRBD2 assignment by TCRdb is unverifiable without DNA. The CDR3 extends over 16 amino acids. Germline CDR1 MDHEN, CDR2 SYDVKM. The CDR3 protein is CASSRVAGVITDTQYF.

This sequence joins TRBV16 and TRBJ2-1; TCRdb's D gene call, TRBD1, goes unchecked for lack of DNA. In germline, CDR1 is KGHSY, CDR2 FQNENV. The CDR3 contains 12 residues. This CDR3 is CASGDRADEQFF. The variable domain in full, with the rest retrieved from reference TRBV16 and TRBJ2-1, is GEEVAQTPKHLVRGEGQKAKLYCAPIKGHSYVFWYQQVLKNEFKFLISFQNENVFDETGMPKERFSAKCLPNSPCSLEIQATKLEDSAVYFCASGDRADEQFFGPGTRLTVL.

The CDR3: CASSWTSSSTDTQYF. V and J are TRBV12-3 or TRBV12-4 and TRBJ2-3; TCRdb's D gene call, TRBD2, goes unchecked for lack of DNA. The CDR3 is made up of 15 amino acids.

The J gene is TRBJ1-1, the V gene TRBV7-7. The CDR3 has 14 residues. Germline V gives CDR1 SSHAT, CDR2 FNYEAQ (reference sequence). The CDR3 loop reads CASSPSVGETEAFF.

The V and J genes are TRBV12-3 or TRBV12-4 and TRBJ2-1. The CDR3 runs to 13 residues. The CDR3 is CASSLTEFNEQFF.

Here the CDR3 reads CSVEGGSSNTGELFF. J is TRBJ2-2 and V is TRBV29-1. The CDR3 extends over 15 amino acids. Per germline, CDR1 SQVTM and CDR2 ANQGSEA.

This chain uses TRBV7-7 with TRBJ2-2. CDR3 length: 14 amino acids. CDR1 SSHAT and CDR2 FNYEAQ come from the germline V gene (reference sequence). CDR3 loop: CASSPTENTGELFF.

The genes are TRBV9 and TRBJ2-7; TCRdb names TRBD1, which stays unverified in the absence of DNA. The CDR3 is 16 residues long. The germline CDR1 and CDR2 sequences are SGDLS and YYNGEE. CDR3 region: CASSVGGSRGTYEQYF.

The CDR3 sequence is CSARDRSGGPLTDTQYF. The chain has TRBV20-1 and TRBJ2-3; TCRdb's D gene call, TRBD2, goes unchecked for lack of DNA. CDR1 DFQATT and CDR2 SNEGSKA come from the germline V gene (reference sequence). The length of the CDR3 is 17 residues.

The chain combines TRBV6-4 with TRBJ2-3; TCRdb's D call, TRBD2, is unchecked because there is no DNA. The CDR3 loop spans 14 amino acids. Per the germline V gene, CDR1 is MRHNA and CDR2 is SNTAGT. This CDR3 is CASSDRGGTDTQYF.

The chain recombines TRBV7-9 with TRBJ2-1; TCRdb designates TRBD2, a call that cannot be tested without DNA. Germline CDR1 reads SEHNR; CDR2 reads FQNEAQ (reference sequence). The CDR3 is made up of 14 amino acids. CDR3: CASIHGTSEWEQFF.

In terms of frequency, this clonotype is medium-sized. The chain carries TRBV6-1 and TRBJ1-1. The CDR3 runs 15 residues. Germline-derived CDR1 and CDR2 are MNHNS and SASEGT. This chain's CDR3 is CASSEEMGPNTEAFF.

The genes are TRBV20-1 and TRBJ2-1; the TCRdb D gene call, TRBD1, has no DNA to confirm it. This CDR3 has 16 residues. Germline V gene sequence: CDR1 DFQATT, CDR2 SNEGSKA (reference sequence). CDR3 protein: CSARAVGQAPYNEQFF.